The 18 T cell receptor beta chains below come from one sample, sequenced in a study of T cell repertoires in cytomegalovirus infection. These TCRs' antigens remain unknown. TCRdb fed the reads into MiXCR, producing one record per CDR3 protein. Of 900,000 to 950,000 distinct CDR3 sequences detected, around 32% appear once; the ten largest clones hold over 12%. Here the sequenced sample was cultured CD8+ T cells from PBMCs, taken from culture after CMV antigen stimulation. Every receptor here comes from a human donor in good health (CMV status not recorded). Some clones in this sample may be carry-over from other donors' samples.

This sequence joins TRBV12-3 or TRBV12-4 and TRBJ1-1; 9 bases fit TRBD1. V trimming: 6 bases; J trimming: 5 bases; junction bases outside the gene matches: 7. This CDR3 has 14 amino acids. Here the CDR3 reads CASREDRGGTEAFF. The CDR3 nucleotides read TGTGCCAGCAGAGAGGACAGGGGAGGGACTGAAGCTTTCTTT.

In its sample, this clonotype was seen many times. The rearrangement uses TRBV7-2 and TRBJ1-1, with 8 bases that match TRBD1. The junction had 7 bases not matched to a gene; V was cut back by 5 bases and J by 2 bases. CDR3 length equals 15 residues. Per the germline V gene, CDR1 is SGHTA and CDR2 is FQGNSA. The DNA for the CDR3 is TGTGCCAGCAGCACACGGACAGGGATAAACACTGAAGCTTTCTTT. Amino acid sequence: CASSTRTGINTEAFF.

This clonotype was seen more than once but under ten times. The chain recombines TRBV6-6 with TRBJ2-1; TRBD1 matches at 7 bases. The germline gives CDR1 MNHNY, CDR2 SVGAGI (reference sequence). Unmatched junction bases numbered 4, after V lost 2 bases and J lost 3 bases. There are 15 residues in the CDR3. The CDR3: CASSYTGALYNEQFF. In DNA form, the CDR3 reads TGTGCCAGCAGTTACACAGGGGCCCTCTACAATGAGCAGTTCTTC.

The chain recombines TRBV11-2 with TRBJ2-2; 8 nucleotides agree with TRBD2. The CDR3 loop spans 19 amino acids. Trimming cost V 1 base and J 0 bases; bases outside gene matches: 10. Germline-derived CDR1 and CDR2 are SGHAT and FQNNGV. DNA for the CDR3: TGTGCCAGCAGCTTAGGCTTGAGCGGGGGCCCCGCGAACACCGGGGAGCTGTTTTTT. Translating it yields CASSLGLSGGPANTGELFF.

This clonotype appeared a few times. V and J are TRBV6-5 and TRBJ2-5; TRBD1 matches 7 bases. Germline CDR1 MNHEY, CDR2 SVGAGI. The CDR3 consists of 13 residues. The V gene end was trimmed by 5 bases and the J gene end by 3 bases; junction bases not matched to a gene: 3. CDR3 DNA: TGTGCCAGCAGTCCCCAGGGGGAAGAGACCCAGTACTTC. Translated: CASSPQGEETQYF.

Worth noting for this clonotype: One end of the junction fails to match germline, which may point to a read error. V usage is TRBV11-2 and J usage is TRBJ2-3; D is perhaps TRBD1 (6 bases). Germline CDR1 is SGHAT and CDR2 is FQNNGV. The CDR3 covers 14 residues. CDR3 coding DNA: TGTGCCATCAGCTTAGGGACCACAGGGTATACGCAGTATTTT. This gives the protein CAISLGTTGYTQYF.

This clonotype showed up just a few times. The V and J genes are TRBV11-3 and TRBJ2-2; D not resolved. Germline CDR1 is SGHNT and CDR2 is YENEEA. Deletions cut 5 bases from V and 5 bases from J, with 9 bases between. The length of the CDR3 is 13 residues. CDR3 region: CASSHPNTGELFF. DNA for the CDR3: TGTGCCAGCAGCCACCCAAATACCGGGGAGCTGTTTTTT.

This clonotype has more than one count but fewer than ten. The J gene is TRBJ2-2, the V gene TRBV7-6; no clear D gene. The CDR3 covers 14 residues. Germline values: CDR1 SGHVS, CDR2 FNYEAQ. Trimming removed 5 bases from V and 6 bases from J, with 13 bases in between. For the CDR3, the DNA is TGTGCCAGCAGCAACCCCCGGGTTTCCGGGGAGCTGTTTTTT. It specifies CASSNPRVSGELFF.

This clonotype was counted only a few times. The chain is built from TRBV7-9 and TRBJ2-4, with D unresolved. The V and J ends lost 0 bases and 0 bases respectively, with 15 bases between them. CDR1 SEHNR and CDR2 FQNEAQ come from the germline V gene (reference sequence). This CDR3 has 18 amino acids. CDR3 nucleotide sequence: TGTGCCAGCAGCTTAGCTTATAGGAACACCCTAGCCAAAAACATTCAGTACTTC. This translates into CASSLAYRNTLAKNIQYF.

There are a few counts of this clonotype. The chain carries TRBV29-1 and TRBJ1-2, with 8 nucleotides matching TRBD1. With V trimmed by 1 base and J by 8 bases, 3 bases remained unmatched. CDR1 SQVTM and CDR2 ANQGSEA come from the germline V gene. The CDR3 covers 12 residues. The CDR3 reads CSVEGTGLGYTF. In DNA form, the CDR3 reads TGCAGCGTTGAAGGGACAGGGCTAGGCTACACCTTC.

This rearrangement joins TRBV18 to TRBJ2-3; D may correspond to TRBD1 or TRBD2 (6 bases each). V lost 6 bases and J lost 2, with 27 bases in between. Germline V gives CDR1 KGHSH, CDR2 LQKENI. CDR3 length: 19 residues. The CDR3 protein is CASSPRVPSGDFNTDTQYF. For the CDR3, the DNA is TGTGCCAGCTCGCCGAGAGTCCCATCAGGGGACTTTAACACAGATACGCAGTATTTT.

This chain joins TRBV4-1 and TRBJ2-1, with 14 bases fitting TRBD2. Germline V gives CDR1 MGHRA, CDR2 YSYEKL. V dropped 1 base and J dropped 6; count of bases not matched to a gene: 2. This CDR3 has 16 amino acids. CDR3: CASSQGTSGGSNEQFF. CDR3 nucleotides: TGCGCCAGCAGCCAAGGGACTAGCGGGGGGTCCAATGAGCAGTTCTTC.

This clonotype has ten or more counts. The chain carries TRBV7-2 and TRBJ1-1; D ambiguous. The CDR3 has 14 amino acids. V shed 0 bases and J shed 0 bases, with 5 bases lying between them. Looked up from germline, CDR1 is SGHTA and CDR2 is FQGNSA. CDR3 region: CASSLAVMNTEAFF. CDR3 sequence (DNA): TGTGCCAGCAGCTTAGCGGTTATGAACACTGAAGCTTTCTTT.

In this sample, this clonotype turned up a few times. The CDR3, as DNA: TGTGCCAGCAGCCTACAACAGGGGAGCTACAATGAGCAGTTCTTC. Translation gives CASSLQQGSYNEQFF. This chain joins TRBV27 and TRBJ2-1; TRBD1 matches 7 bases. This CDR3 has 15 amino acids. V dropped 6 bases and J dropped 3; count of bases not matched to a gene: 8. Germline CDR1 and CDR2: MNHEY and SMNVEV (reference sequence).

The chain joins TRBV6-1 to TRBJ2-7; the D call may be TRBD1 or TRBD2 (5 bases each). This CDR3 has 13 amino acids. The germline CDR1 and CDR2 sequences are MNHNS and SASEGT. The V gene lost 6 bases and the J gene lost 3 bases, with 12 bases spanning the gap. The chain's CDR3 is CASSQGPNYEQYF. The CDR3 region has the DNA TGTGCCAGCAGCCAGGGACCAAACTACGAGCAGTACTTC.

V and J are TRBV29-1 and TRBJ2-7, with 7 bases identical to TRBD1. The CDR3 totals 11 residues. Germline-derived CDR1 and CDR2 are SQVTM and ANQGSEA. The CDR3 region is CSVGTDYGQYV. The CDR3 DNA reads as TGCAGCGTGGGGACAGACTACGGGCAGTACGTC.

This clonotype was detected many times. This chain uses TRBV6-5 with TRBJ2-4; 9 positions agree with TRBD1. Trimming removed 0 bases from V and 7 bases from J; junction bases left unmatched: 1. The CDR3 spans 14 residues. Germline V gene lookup returns CDR1 MNHEY and CDR2 SVGAGI. The DNA of the CDR3 is TGTGCCAGCAGTTACTCGGGACAGGGCAACATTCAGTACTTC. Translating it yields CASSYSGQGNIQYF.

This clonotype was seen ten or more times. This chain uses TRBV7-2 with TRBJ2-1; 8 positions agree with TRBD2. This CDR3 is built from 19 residues. Trimming cost V 5 bases and J 0 bases; bases outside gene matches: 15. Per germline, CDR1 SGHTA and CDR2 FQGNSA. The CDR3 here is CASSGLGAGVTFSYNEQFF. The DNA for the CDR3 is TGTGCCAGCAGCGGCCTCGGAGCGGGGGTTACCTTCTCCTACAATGAGCAGTTCTTC.